The 29 T cell receptor beta chains reported below all come from one sample, sequenced in a study of T cell repertoires in cytomegalovirus infection (dated by TCRdb to the late 2010s). TCRdb lists the instrument as Illumina HiSeq 1500. Using fastp trimming at Q25 and MiXCR clonotype assembly, TCRdb reanalyzed the public sequencing data and kept in-frame beta chains. For every CDR3 protein sequence, its rows merge into one entry that carries the most common genes and DNA. For this sample the table gives around 490,000 distinct CDR3 sequences, of which about 25% were detected only once. The ten largest clones take up approximately 13% of the sample. Sequencing used PBMCs. The receptors come from a human donor in good health (CMV status not recorded). Some clones in this sample may be carry-over from other donors' samples.

The J gene is TRBJ2-1, the V gene TRBV4-1; D may be TRBD2 (7 bases). The length of the CDR3 is 16 residues. Germline CDR1 is MGHRA and CDR2 is YSYEKL. V was shortened by 3 bases and J by 7 bases, with 19 bases between the two germline ends. CDR3 sequence (DNA): TGCGCCAGCAGCCATCCTGGGGGGGGCGGGACTAATGAGCAGTTCTTC. Amino acids: CASSHPGGGGTNEQFF.

This clonotype was seen a handful of times. The J gene is TRBJ2-2, the V gene TRBV28; 11 nucleotides match TRBD2. Germline CDR1 is MDHEN and CDR2 is SYDVKM. The trim removed 5 bases at V and 5 bases at J, leaving 4 bases unmatched. The CDR3 spans 15 residues. CDR3 amino acids: CASSVAGGSTGELFF. CDR3 nucleotide sequence: TGTGCCAGCAGTGTAGCGGGAGGGAGTACCGGGGAGCTGTTTTTT.

The J gene is TRBJ2-7, the V gene TRBV12-3 or TRBV12-4; D may be TRBD1 or TRBD2 (5 bases each). The CDR3 totals 15 residues. V gave up 5 bases and J gave up 3 bases, with 17 bases separating them. The CDR3 nucleotides read TGTGCCAGCAGTCCGGGGACGGACCCAGGCTACGAGCAGTACGTC. This codes for CASSPGTDPGYEQYV.

The V and J genes are TRBV19 and TRBJ1-1; D uncertain. Trimming shortened V by 2 bases and J by 1 base, and 5 bases separated the two germline ends. Germline V gene data show CDR1 as LNHDA and CDR2 as SQIVND (reference sequence). The length of the CDR3 is 13 residues. The CDR3 DNA sequence: TGTGCCAGTAGTATATACGGGAACACTGAAGCTTTCTTT. Its translation is CASSIYGNTEAFF.

In this sample, this clonotype turned up many times. The rearrangement links TRBV7-2 to TRBJ2-5; maybe TRBD1 (6 bases). There are 16 residues in the CDR3. Germline V gene sequence: CDR1 SGHTA, CDR2 FQGNSA. Trimming cost V 7 bases and J 1 base, with 19 bases left between them. In nucleotides, the CDR3 is TGTGCCAGCACCTATCGTCCCGGGACACGCCAAGAGACCCAGTACTTC. Amino acid sequence: CASTYRPGTRQETQYF.

This clonotype has only a few counts. The chain recombines TRBV7-9 with TRBJ2-1; 8 nucleotides line up with TRBD2. Germline CDR1 is SEHNR and CDR2 is FQNEAQ (reference sequence). The CDR3 is made up of 17 amino acids. V was pared by 7 bases and J by 0 bases, with 11 bases of the junction left unmatched. The CDR3, as DNA: TGTGCCAGCACCCCCCTAGCGGGCCACAGCTCCTACAATGAGCAGTTCTTC. Translating it yields CASTPLAGHSSYNEQFF.

This clonotype was seen at least ten times. The chain recombines TRBV7-6 with TRBJ2-7; a weak D match, TRBD2 (6 bases). V lost 0 bases, J lost 2 bases, and 11 bases lay in between. CDR1 and CDR2 (germline): SGHVS, FNYEAQ. This CDR3 comprises 15 residues. CDR3 residues: CASSLAPGATYEQYF. The CDR3 DNA is TGTGCCAGCAGCTTAGCGCCGGGAGCGACCTACGAGCAGTACTTC.

This clonotype appeared many times. The chain links TRBV27 to TRBJ2-1; 7 bases align to TRBD2. The CDR3 is made up of 12 amino acids. V lost 3 bases to trimming and J lost 15 bases; unmatched junction nucleotides: 8. In germline, CDR1 is MNHEY, CDR2 SMNVEV (reference sequence). The DNA for the CDR3 is TGTGCCAGCAGTTTGGGGACTACCCCGTCGTTCTTC. The encoded protein is CASSLGTTPSFF.

This clonotype showed up many times. V usage is TRBV12-3 or TRBV12-4 and J usage is TRBJ2-3; maybe TRBD2 (6 bases). This CDR3 is 16 amino acids long. Trimming took 5 bases from V and 1 from J, leaving 16 bases between them. As DNA, the CDR3 is TGTGCCAGCAGTAGATCCCCGGGACTCGGCACAGATACGCAGTATTTT. It specifies CASSRSPGLGTDTQYF.

This clonotype occurred a few times. The chain joins TRBV9 to TRBJ2-3; D may be TRBD2 (6 bases). The CDR3 loop spans 15 amino acids. The germline V gene has CDR1 SGDLS and CDR2 YYNGEE. Trimming removed 0 bases at V and 8 bases at J, with 16 bases between. As DNA, the CDR3 is TGTGCCAGCAGCGTAGACGCGGGGATTCCAAGTACGCAGTATTTT. Translating it yields CASSVDAGIPSTQYF.

V and J are TRBV29-1 and TRBJ2-1; TRBD1 matches 9 bases. The germline CDR1 and CDR2 sequences are SQVTM and ANQGSEA. The J segment lost 4 bases and the V segment lost 1 base, leaving 8 bases of the junction unmatched. The CDR3 runs 16 residues. CDR3 amino acids: CSVEGVGTGSYNEQFF. CDR3 DNA: TGCAGCGTTGAAGGGGTAGGGACAGGGTCGTACAATGAGCAGTTCTTC.

This clonotype occurred a few times. As DNA, the CDR3 is TGTGCCAGCAGAGTGACAGGGATTTATGAGCAGTTCTTC. Amino acids: CASRVTGIYEQFF. This rearrangement joins TRBV6-1 to TRBJ2-1, with TRBD1 identical over 7 bases. In germline, CDR1 is MNHNS, CDR2 SASEGT. J lost 8 bases, V lost 6 bases, and 7 bases had no gene match. This CDR3 comprises 13 residues.

This clonotype was seen a handful of times. The V gene is TRBV2, the J gene TRBJ2-1, with 14 bases fitting TRBD2. Germline V gene lookup returns CDR1 SNHLY and CDR2 FYNNEI. This CDR3 has 14 residues. J was trimmed by 8 bases and V by 4 bases; bases with no gene match: 1. The CDR3 DNA reads TGTGCCAGCAGTGGGACTAGCGGGAGGTATGAGCAGTTCTTC. This translates into CASSGTSGRYEQFF.

The chain joins TRBV18 to TRBJ1-4; D perhaps matches TRBD1 (6 bases). The V and J ends lost 1 base and 8 bases respectively, with 14 bases between them. There are 15 residues in the CDR3. Germline lookup yields CDR1 KGHSH and CDR2 LQKENI. This chain's CDR3 is CASSPRIQGDEKLFF. In nucleotides, the CDR3 is TGTGCCAGCTCACCACGTATACAGGGAGACGAAAAACTGTTTTTT. Full variable domain (missing parts from reference TRBV18 and TRBJ1-4): NAGVMQNPRHLVRRRGQEARLRCSPMKGHSHVYWYRQLPEEGLKFMVYLQKENIIDESGMPKERFSAEFPKEGPSILRIQQVVRGDSAAYFCASSPRIQGDEKLFFGSGTQLSVL.

The V call is TRBV12-3 or TRBV12-4, the J call TRBJ2-3; 7 bases map to TRBD2. This CDR3 contains 14 residues. With V trimmed by 11 bases and J by 2 bases, 10 bases remained unmatched. The CDR3 DNA reads as TGTGCCGGGGGGGAGCGGGAAACCACAGATACGCAGTATTTT. It yields the protein CAGGERETTDTQYF.

Comments on this clonotype: A single base separates this from a much larger clone, so it may be a read error. The chain combines TRBV7-9 with TRBJ1-1, with 8 bases that match TRBD1. This CDR3 has 16 residues. CDR1 SEHNR and CDR2 FQNEAQ come from the germline V gene (reference sequence). This chain's CDR3 is CASNLTTGVGVAEAFF. The CDR3 DNA reads TGTGCCAGCAACTTAACGACAGGGGTTGGGGTCGCTGAAGCTTTCTTT.

This clonotype was observed at least ten times. The chain has TRBV7-2 and TRBJ2-7; D not resolved. The CDR3 covers 13 residues. V was pared by 1 base and J by 3 bases, with 7 bases between. Germline lookup yields CDR1 SGHTA and CDR2 FQGNSA. The CDR3 nucleotides read TGTGCCAGCAGCTTAGGAACGGGCTACGAGCAGTACGTC. Translation gives CASSLGTGYEQYV.

At least ten counts were recorded for this clonotype. The chain has TRBV7-2 and TRBJ2-1; TRBD1 is a possible D gene (7 bases). This CDR3 comprises 13 residues. The V end lost 2 bases, the J end lost 15 bases, and 17 bases lay between the germline ends. CDR1 and CDR2 from the germline V gene are SGHTA and FQGNSA. The CDR3 sequence is CASSLSGGTAGFF. CDR3 in DNA: TGTGCCAGCAGCTTATCTGGTGGGACAGCGGGGTTCTTC. Looking up the rest from reference TRBV7-2 and TRBJ2-1 gives the full variable domain: GAGVSQSPSNKVTEKGKDVELRCDPISGHTALYWYRQSLGQGLEFLIYFQGNSAPDKSGLPSDRFSAERTGGSVSTLTIQRTQQEDSAVYLCASSLSGGTAGFFGPGTRLTVL.

This clonotype showed up just a few times. The V call is TRBV9, the J call TRBJ1-6; D perhaps matches TRBD1 (5 bases). With 0 bases removed from V and 8 bases from J, the gap between germline ends came to 9 bases. CDR1 and CDR2 from the germline V gene are SGDLS and YYNGEE. This CDR3 has 14 amino acids. The CDR3 bases are TGTGCCAGCAGCGTAGCCGGGGCGGATTCACCCCTCCACTTT. Translating gives CASSVAGADSPLHF.

This clonotype appeared once. The chain combines TRBV20-1 with TRBJ2-3, with D possibly being TRBD1 or TRBD2 (5 bases each). Germline CDR1 reads DFQATT; CDR2 reads SNEGSKA (reference sequence). Trimming cost V 6 bases and J 0 bases, with 10 bases left between them. The CDR3 has 13 amino acids. CDR3 nucleotide sequence: TGCAGTGCCCCTGGGGGTAGCACAGATACGCAGTATTTT. It specifies CSAPGGSTDTQYF.

The chain couples TRBV28 to TRBJ2-4; 8 bases agree with TRBD1. V lost 3 bases, J lost 9 bases, and 7 bases stayed unmatched. The CDR3 loop spans 14 amino acids. Germline V gene lookup returns CDR1 MDHEN and CDR2 SYDVKM. The CDR3 sequence: CASSFRTGMAIQYF. The CDR3 DNA follows: TGTGCCAGCAGTTTCAGGACAGGGATGGCCATTCAGTACTTC.

The V call is TRBV7-6, the J call TRBJ2-3, with D possibly matching TRBD2 (5 bases). V was shortened by 2 bases and J by 9 bases, with 12 bases between the two germline ends. The CDR3 sequence is 13 residues long. Germline V gene lookup returns CDR1 SGHVS and CDR2 FNYEAQ. The CDR3 region is CASSLPSRGTQYF. The DNA for the CDR3 is TGTGCCAGCAGCTTACCGTCCCGAGGGACGCAGTATTTT.

V and J are TRBV13 and TRBJ1-4; 8 bases are a match to TRBD1. J was trimmed by 6 bases and V by 5 bases; bases with no gene match: 5. Germline V lookup: CDR1 PRHDT, CDR2 FYEKMQ (reference sequence). The CDR3 extends over 14 amino acids. Here the CDR3 DNA reads TGTGCCAGCAGCGAGGACAGGGCGGATGAAAAACTGTTTTTT. It yields the protein CASSEDRADEKLFF.

V usage is TRBV5-1 and J usage is TRBJ2-1; 11 bases are shared with TRBD2. Germline assignment: CDR1 SGHRS and CDR2 YFSETQ. Losses at the gene ends were 4 bases for V and 7 bases for J; bases not matched to a gene: 7. This CDR3 spans 15 amino acids. CDR3 protein: CASSPAGTSGNEQFF. CDR3 sequence (DNA): TGCGCCAGCAGCCCTGCCGGGACTAGCGGTAATGAGCAGTTCTTC.

The V and J genes are TRBV6-5 and TRBJ2-7; no firm D call. Germline CDR1 reads MNHEY; CDR2 reads SVGAGI. The CDR3 sequence is 14 residues long. Trimming left V 7 bases short and J 0 bases short, with 13 bases between. CDR3 in DNA: TGTGCCAGCAAACGACATCTGAGCTCCTACGAGCAGTACTTC. This gives the protein CASKRHLSSYEQYF.

The genes are TRBV30 and TRBJ2-2; 13 bases are a match to TRBD2. In germline, CDR1 is GTSNPN, CDR2 SVGIG (reference sequence). The CDR3 totals 21 residues. J lost 1 base, V lost 2 bases, and 16 bases had no gene match. The CDR3 region has the DNA TGTGCCTGGAGTACGTTCCTTACACTAGCGGGAGGGCAGGTGAACACCGGGGAGCTGTTTTTT. Translating gives CAWSTFLTLAGGQVNTGELFF.

The V call is TRBV11-2, the J call TRBJ2-1, with 11 bases that match TRBD2. The length of the CDR3 is 17 residues. Trimming at V came to 5 bases and at J to 4 bases, leaving 10 bases not matched to a gene. Germline V lookup: CDR1 SGHAT, CDR2 FQNNGV. CDR3 nucleotide sequence: TGTGCCAGCAGCGCTAGCCGGGGACTAGCGGAGTACAATGAGCAGTTCTTC. It translates to CASSASRGLAEYNEQFF.

This clonotype showed up many times. The rearrangement uses TRBV7-2 and TRBJ1-3, with no clear D. The V end was cut by 1 base, the J end by 0 bases, with 10 bases between. Germline V gene data show CDR1 as SGHTA and CDR2 as FQGNSA. The CDR3 runs 16 residues. CDR3 amino acids: CASSLVPGSSGNTIYF. The CDR3 bases are TGTGCCAGCAGCTTAGTTCCAGGTAGCTCTGGAAACACCATATATTTT.

The V and J genes are TRBV24-1 and TRBJ2-3; tentative D call: TRBD1 (6 bases). The CDR3 runs 17 residues. Trimming shortened V by 2 bases and J by 4 bases, and 18 bases separated the two germline ends. CDR1 and CDR2 (germline): KGHDR, SFDVKD. This CDR3 is CATSDSGHPDGADTQYF. CDR3 nucleotides: TGTGCCACCAGTGATTCGGGACACCCCGACGGGGCAGATACGCAGTATTTT.